The following is a T cell receptor beta chain sequence with its context. The data were obtained in a study of OX40 agonist ivuxolimab in advanced cancers. Overall study: Three patients, one with hepatocellular carcinoma and two with cutaneous melanoma, achieved partial responses.

Assay: immunoSEQ multiplex PCR; the TCRdb copy retains only in-frame clones and omits some. The data show about 83,000 clones, over 75% seen once. V was trimmed by 2 bases and J by 3 bases, leaving 8 bases between them. This CDR3 has 13 residues. Germline CDR1 is GTSNPN and CDR2 is SVGIG (reference sequence). The TCR was taken from an adult with an advanced solid tumor such as melanoma, head and neck, liver or kidney cancer. This chain connects TRBV30 to TRBJ1-5; D not resolved. The sample consisted of CD4+ or CD8+ T cells sorted from blood, taken in a trial of the OX40 agonist ivuxolimab. CDR3 loop: CAWSRSHNQPQHF. CDR3 DNA: TGTGCCTGGAGTAGGAGTCACAATCAGCCCCAGCATTTT.